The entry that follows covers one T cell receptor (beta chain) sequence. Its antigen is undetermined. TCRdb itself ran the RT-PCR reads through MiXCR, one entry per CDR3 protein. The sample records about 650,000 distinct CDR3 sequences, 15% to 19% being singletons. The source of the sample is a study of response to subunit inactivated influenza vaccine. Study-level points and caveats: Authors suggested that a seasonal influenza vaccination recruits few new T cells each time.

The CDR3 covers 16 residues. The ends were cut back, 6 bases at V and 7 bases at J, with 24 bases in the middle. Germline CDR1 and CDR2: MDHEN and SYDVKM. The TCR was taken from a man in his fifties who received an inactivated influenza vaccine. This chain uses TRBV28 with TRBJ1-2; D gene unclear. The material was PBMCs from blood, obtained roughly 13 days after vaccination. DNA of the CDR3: TGTGCCAGCAGCTACAAAGAACCGGGGTTTTTGGGTGGCTACACCTTC. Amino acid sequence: CASSYKEPGFLGGYTF.